This T cell receptor beta chain was documented in a study of blood T cell repertoires in COVID-19. Authors' processing steps: Scientists estimated how many nucleated cells there were by amplifying reference gene primers. Profiled with immunoSEQ multiplex PCR; TCRdb holds only in-frame clones, not every one. V and J calls and clone size are copied from that table; D and trimming were computed from the DNA. The table records 46,000 or so clones, around 90% of them present only once. The sequence derives from a man between 65 and 80 years old with active COVID-19. Sequenced material: peripheral blood.

The CDR3 DNA sequence: TGTGCCAGCAGCCTATCAGGGGTCACCGGGGAGCTGTTTTTT. Translated: CASSLSGVTGELFF. The chain has TRBV7-2 and TRBJ2-2; possible D gene TRBD1, 6 bases. V was trimmed by 5 bases and J by 4 bases, leaving 11 bases between them. CDR3 length: 14 residues. The germline gives CDR1 SGHTA, CDR2 FQGNSA.